Here is one T cell receptor (beta chain) with its context. Its antigen is currently unknown. Certain patients, namely those with other autoimmune diseases, uncontrolled infections, pregnancy or lactation, were excluded. The entry originates in a study of Graves' ophthalmopathy and Graves' hyperthyroidism. The wider study: Peripheral blood sampling preceded any treatment and occurred at initial diagnosis. General study points: Also, most clonotypes expanded in the thyroid above 0.001 frequency appeared in blood.

For repertoire sequencing, the TCR beta CDR3 regions were amplified from RNA transcripts. Amplification began with first-round RT-PCR using HTBI primers, then second-round multiplex PCR was performed. TCRdb reanalysed the multiplex PCR reads using MiXCR and keeps one entry per CDR3 protein. The table shows about 180,000 distinct CDR3 sequences, with less than 45% occurring only once. Germline V gene sequence: CDR1 MNHEY, CDR2 SMNVEV (reference sequence). Trimming removed 5 bases at V and 4 bases at J, with 11 bases between. The CDR3 spans 13 residues. The clonotype originates from a woman between 35 and 50 years old with Graves' ophthalmopathy. The specimen was peripheral blood. The chain has TRBV27 and TRBJ1-2, with D hard to call. Written as DNA, the CDR3 is TGTGCCAGCAGTGGGAATACGGCCTATGGCTACACCTTC. This translates into CASSGNTAYGYTF.